Shown below are 14 T cell receptor beta chains from a single sample sequenced in a study of cytomegalovirus exposure and HLA in healthy donors. The PCR contained 60 Vbeta and 13 Jbeta primers. Here immunoSEQ multiplex PCR was the method, and the copy in TCRdb shows in-frame clones only, minus some. The data show 60,000 to 85,000 clones, with roughly 74% seen just once and 3% to 3.5% held by the top ten. The sequencing input was PBMCs. The source of these receptors is a man in his forties or fifties in good health and CMV-seronegative.

This chain links TRBV7-2 with TRBJ2-7, with 7 bases matching TRBD1. With 2 bases clipped from V and 4 bases from J, the junction kept 8 bases outside the gene matches. This CDR3 comprises 15 residues. Germline lookup yields CDR1 SGHTA and CDR2 FQGNSA. The CDR3 bases are TGTGCCAGCAGCTTAACGGGACAGAGACTATACGAGCAGTACTTC. As protein: CASSLTGQRLYEQYF.

In DNA, the CDR3 is TGTGCCAGCATAGGGGCTAGTTCCTGGTATGAGCAGTTCTTC. Protein: CASIGASSWYEQFF. The chain carries TRBV28 and TRBJ2-1; tentative D call: TRBD1 (5 bases). Deletions cut 7 bases from V and 8 bases from J, with 18 bases between. Per germline, CDR1 MDHEN and CDR2 SYDVKM. This CDR3 region has 14 residues.

CDR3 DNA: TGTGCCAGCAGCCAGGCTTCCGGGACAGTCAAGCGGAGCTCCTATAATTCACCCCTCCACTTT. This encodes CASSQASGTVKRSSYNSPLHF. The V and J genes are TRBV4-2 and TRBJ1-6, with 7 bases that match TRBD1. The CDR3 consists of 21 residues. In germline, CDR1 is LGHNA, CDR2 YNFKEQ. Unmatched junction bases numbered 17, after V lost 3 bases and J lost 0 bases.

V is TRBV5-1 and J is TRBJ2-5, with 8 bases lining up with TRBD1. CDR3 size: 17 residues. V was clipped by 4 bases and J by 1 base; unmatched bases: 12. Germline lookup yields CDR1 SGHRS and CDR2 YFSETQ. This CDR3 reads CASSLQTTGAAQETQYF. The CDR3 DNA follows: TGCGCCAGCAGCCTACAAACGACAGGGGCCGCCCAAGAGACCCAGTACTTC. Together with reference TRBV5-1 and TRBJ2-5, the CDR3 gives the full variable domain: KAGVTQTPRYLIKTRGQQVTLSCSPISGHRSVSWYQQTPGQGLQFLFEYFSETQRNKGNFPGRFSGRQFSNSRSEMNVSTLELGDSALYLCASSLQTTGAAQETQYFGPGTRLLVL.

The CDR3 region is CATARELQETQYF. DNA of the CDR3: TGTGCCACTGCTAGGGAGCTGCAAGAGACCCAGTACTTC. This chain connects TRBV10-3 to TRBJ2-5; possibly TRBD2 for D (5 bases). Germline V CDR1 and CDR2: ENHRY, SYGVKD. V lost 10 bases to trimming and J lost 2 bases, with 14 bases between them. CDR3 length equals 13 residues.

The genes are TRBV6-1 and TRBJ1-4, with D maybe TRBD1 (5 bases). The CDR3 totals 15 residues. V shed 2 bases and J shed 6 bases, with 13 bases lying between them. Per the germline V gene, CDR1 is MNHNS and CDR2 is SASEGT. DNA for the CDR3: TGTGCCAGCAGTGAAATGGTGGGCAGGGATGAAAAACTGTTTTTT. Translating it yields CASSEMVGRDEKLFF.

This chain joins TRBV27 and TRBJ1-1; TRBD1 agrees at 7 bases. The CDR3 has 12 residues. Trimming cost V 8 bases and J 3 bases; bases outside gene matches: 3. Germline CDR1 and CDR2: MNHEY and SMNVEV (reference sequence). Here the CDR3 DNA reads TGTGCCAGCCGACAGGGCTACACTGAAGCTTTCTTT. Protein: CASRQGYTEAFF.

The CDR3 region is CASSDSWGSGGTRNTGELFF. For the CDR3, the DNA is TGTGCCAGCAGTGACTCCTGGGGATCCGGGGGGACCCGTAACACCGGGGAGCTGTTTTTT. The chain carries TRBV6-4 and TRBJ2-2; 7 nucleotides line up with TRBD2. The CDR3 covers 20 residues. CDR1 MRHNA and CDR2 SNTAGT come from the germline V gene. Trimming at V came to 0 bases and at J to 2 bases, leaving 15 bases not matched to a gene.

CDR3 residues: CASSIVASGGYNEQFF. In DNA form, the CDR3 reads TGTGCCAGTAGTATAGTGGCTAGCGGGGGGTACAATGAGCAGTTCTTC. The chain uses TRBV19 and TRBJ2-1, with 11 bases lining up with TRBD2. The CDR3 contains 16 residues. V lost 1 base to trimming and J lost 4 bases; unmatched junction nucleotides: 3. Germline CDR1 is LNHDA and CDR2 is SQIVND (reference sequence).

This clone has a handful of counts. The V gene is TRBV12-5, the J gene TRBJ1-6, with a possible D match to TRBD1 (5 bases). V was clipped by 7 bases and J by 10 bases, with 17 bases between them. This CDR3 is 14 amino acids long. Germline V gene lookup returns CDR1 LGHNT and CDR2 FRNRAP. This CDR3 reads CASAPRGVRSPLHF. The CDR3 DNA follows: TGTGCTAGTGCCCCGCGGGGGGTTCGATCACCCCTCCACTTT.

V is TRBV4-1 and J is TRBJ1-2, with D possibly TRBD1 on 6 matching bases. Germline V gene lookup returns CDR1 MGHRA and CDR2 YSYEKL. Trimming stripped 0 bases from V and 4 bases from J, with 6 bases between. The CDR3 runs to 13 residues. The CDR3 nucleotides read TGCGCCAGCAGCCAAGAACAGGGCTATGGCTACACCTTC. Translated, it gives CASSQEQGYGYTF.

The V call is TRBV6-5, the J call TRBJ1-4; 10 bases line up with TRBD1. The germline V gene has CDR1 MNHEY and CDR2 SVGAGI. Losses at the gene ends were 0 bases for V and 7 bases for J; bases not matched to a gene: 2. The CDR3 extends over 15 amino acids. CDR3 coding DNA: TGTGCCAGCAGTTACTCGACAGGGGGCAGTGAAAAACTGTTTTTT. Amino acids: CASSYSTGGSEKLFF.

This clone was picked up one time. The chain couples TRBV9 to TRBJ2-3, with TRBD1 identical over 9 bases. This CDR3 is built from 16 residues. Germline lookup yields CDR1 SGDLS and CDR2 YYNGEE. With 3 bases clipped from V and 3 bases from J, the junction kept 8 bases outside the gene matches. CDR3 nucleotides: TGTGCCAGCAGCGAGGCCGGGACAGGGTTTACAGATACGCAGTATTTT. Amino acids: CASSEAGTGFTDTQYF.

This chain joins TRBV7-8 and TRBJ1-3, with 10 bases matching TRBD1. CDR3 length equals 15 residues. V gave up 2 bases and J gave up 8 bases; unmatched junction bases: 6. Germline CDR1 and CDR2: SGHVS and FQNEAQ. The CDR3 DNA reads TGTGCCAGCAGCTTACGGGACAGGGGTCCGGACACCATATATTTT. It is translated as CASSLRDRGPDTIYF.